These T cell receptor beta chains were read from a single sample in a study of control samples from healthy donors and cancer patients. Measured with immunoSEQ multiplex PCR; TCRdb has only the in-frame clones, and not every one. This repertoire shows 150,000 to 200,000 clones, roughly 92% found once; its top ten account for 1.1% to 1.5%. Sequenced sample: blood. Source of these receptors: a woman aged 18-35 years in good health. Both conserved end residues are part of each CDR3. Fields, in order: D gene, clone size, J gene, V gene, CDR3 protein, CDR3 DNA. The D gene is left open where the match is weak. Clone size appears in some rows only: once, few, many, or a class for an expanded clone.

D: .
size: .
J: TRBJ2-2
V: TRBV11-2
CDR3: CASSFLASRLDYGGELFF
DNA: TGTGCCAGCAGCTTTTTAGCTTCGAGACTAGATTACGGCGGGGAGCTGTTTTTT

D: .
size: .
J: TRBJ1-2
V: TRBV19
CDR3: CASSISGNYGYTF
DNA: TGTGCCAGTAGTATCTCAGGGAACTATGGCTACACCTTC

D: .
size: .
J: TRBJ1-2
V: TRBV15
CDR3: CATSRGYGYTF
DNA: TGTGCCACCAGCAGGGGCTATGGCTACACCTTC

D: .
size: .
J: TRBJ1-2
V: TRBV10-3
CDR3: CAITDQDSDYGYTF
DNA: TGTGCCATCACCGACCAAGACAGCGACTATGGCTACACCTTC

D: .
size: .
J: TRBJ1-3
V: TRBV7-3
CDR3: CASSLLGPTYSGNTIYF
DNA: TGTGCCAGCAGCTTATTGGGTCCAACTTACTCTGGAAACACCATATATTTT

D: TRBD1
size: .
J: TRBJ2-7
V: TRBV18
CDR3: CASSYSGTGGGYEQYF
DNA: TGTGCCAGCTCATACTCCGGGACAGGGGGCGGCTACGAGCAGTACTTC

D: TRBD1
size: .
J: TRBJ1-6
V: TRBV9
CDR3: CASSQTQGAKNSPLHF
DNA: TGTGCCAGCAGCCAAACCCAGGGGGCAAAAAATTCACCCCTCCACTTT

D: .
size: .
J: TRBJ1-5
V: TRBV29-1
CDR3: CMPLTQMGQPQHF
DNA: TGCATGCCGCTAACACAGATGGGTCAGCCCCAGCATTTT

D: .
size: .
J: TRBJ1-2
V: TRBV6-2/TRBV6-3
CDR3: CASSPLTFNYGYTF
DNA: TGTGCCAGCAGTCCCCTGACCTTTAACTATGGCTACACCTTC

D: TRBD1
size: .
J: TRBJ1-1
V: TRBV7-9
CDR3: CASSRQGLNTEAFF
DNA: TGTGCCAGCAGCCGACAGGGCCTGAACACTGAAGCTTTCTTT

D: TRBD1
size: few
J: TRBJ1-1
V: TRBV7-2
CDR3: CASSFRGSGAFF
DNA: TGTGCCAGCAGCTTCAGGGGGAGCGGAGCTTTCTTT

D: TRBD1
size: .
J: TRBJ1-4
V: TRBV25-1
CDR3: CASSADRGIGNEKLFF
DNA: TGTGCCAGCAGTGCAGACAGGGGAATTGGGAATGAAAAACTGTTTTTT

D: .
size: once
J: TRBJ1-1
V: TRBV5-5
CDR3: CASSLQGSWTEAFF
DNA: TGTGCCAGCAGCTTGCAGGGTTCGTGGACTGAAGCTTTCTTT

D: TRBD1
size: .
J: TRBJ1-4
V: TRBV7-8
CDR3: CASSLARDRAGEKLFF
DNA: TGTGCCAGCAGCTTAGCTCGTGACAGGGCCGGTGAAAAACTGTTTTTT

D: .
size: .
J: TRBJ1-1
V: TRBV29-1
CDR3: CSVVRTENTEAFF
DNA: TGCAGCGTTGTGCGGACAGAGAACACTGAAGCTTTCTTT